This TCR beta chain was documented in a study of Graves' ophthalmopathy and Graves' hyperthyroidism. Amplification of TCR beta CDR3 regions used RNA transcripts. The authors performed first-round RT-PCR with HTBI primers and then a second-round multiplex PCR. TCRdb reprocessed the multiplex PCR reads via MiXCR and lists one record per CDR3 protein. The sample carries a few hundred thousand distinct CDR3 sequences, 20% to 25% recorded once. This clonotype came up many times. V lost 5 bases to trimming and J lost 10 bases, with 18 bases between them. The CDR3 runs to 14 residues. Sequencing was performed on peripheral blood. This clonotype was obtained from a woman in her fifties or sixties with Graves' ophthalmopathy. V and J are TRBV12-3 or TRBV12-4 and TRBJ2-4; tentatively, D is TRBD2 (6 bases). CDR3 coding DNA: TGTGCCAGCAGTCCAGCGGGCACAAAAGGGATTCAGTACTTC. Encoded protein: CASSPAGTKGIQYF.